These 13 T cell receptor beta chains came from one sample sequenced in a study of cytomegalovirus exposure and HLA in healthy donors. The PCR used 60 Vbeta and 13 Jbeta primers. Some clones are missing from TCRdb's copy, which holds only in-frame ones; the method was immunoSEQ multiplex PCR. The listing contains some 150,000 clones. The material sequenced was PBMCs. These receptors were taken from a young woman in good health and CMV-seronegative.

CDR3 DNA: TGTGCCAGCAGTGAGACAGGGCCTTTCTACAATGAGCAGTTCTTC. Its protein product is CASSETGPFYNEQFF. This chain joins TRBV25-1 and TRBJ2-1; 7 nucleotides match TRBD1. Germline-derived CDR1 and CDR2 are MGHDK and SYGVNS. The CDR3 contains 15 residues. Trimming cost V 3 bases and J 3 bases; bases outside gene matches: 5.

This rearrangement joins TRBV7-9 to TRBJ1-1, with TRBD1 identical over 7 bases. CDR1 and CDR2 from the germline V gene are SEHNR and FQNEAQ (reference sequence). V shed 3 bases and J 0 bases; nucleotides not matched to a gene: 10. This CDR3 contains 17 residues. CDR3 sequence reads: CASSFRPPGQLNTEAFF. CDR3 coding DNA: TGTGCCAGCAGCTTCCGACCCCCGGGACAGCTGAACACTGAAGCTTTCTTT.

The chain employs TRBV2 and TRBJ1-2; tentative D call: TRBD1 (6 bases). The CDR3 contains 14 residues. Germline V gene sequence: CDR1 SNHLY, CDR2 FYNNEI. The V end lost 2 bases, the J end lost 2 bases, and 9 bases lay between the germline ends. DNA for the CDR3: TGTGCCAGCAGTGAACGTGGACAGAACTATGGCTACACCTTC. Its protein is CASSERGQNYGYTF.

The CDR3 DNA reads as TGTGCCAGTTCGACAGGGGTCTACGAGCAGTACTTC. Its protein is CASSTGVYEQYF. V and J are TRBV10-3 and TRBJ2-7, with 8 bases identical to TRBD1. J gave up 3 bases and V 10 bases, and 5 bases lay outside the gene matches. There are 12 residues in the CDR3. Germline-derived CDR1 and CDR2 are ENHRY and SYGVKD.

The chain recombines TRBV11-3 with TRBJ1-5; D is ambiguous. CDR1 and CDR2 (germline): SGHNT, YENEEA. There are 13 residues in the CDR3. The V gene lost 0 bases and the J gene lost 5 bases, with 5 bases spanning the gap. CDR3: CASSLDSDQPQHF. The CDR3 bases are TGTGCCAGCAGCTTAGACAGTGATCAGCCCCAGCATTTT.

In DNA, the CDR3 is TGTGCCAGCAGTGACTCTCGGCTAGCGGGAGATGAGCAGTACGTC. It specifies CASSDSRLAGDEQYV. This chain uses TRBV6-4 with TRBJ2-7; 10 bases match TRBD2. The ends lost 0 bases at V and 7 bases at J; junction bases unmatched: 6. The CDR3 spans 15 residues. The germline V gene encodes CDR1 MRHNA and CDR2 SNTAGT.

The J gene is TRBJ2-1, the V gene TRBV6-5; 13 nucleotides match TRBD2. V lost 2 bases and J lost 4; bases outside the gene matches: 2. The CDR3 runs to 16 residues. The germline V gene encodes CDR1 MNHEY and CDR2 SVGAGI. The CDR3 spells CASSYPGLAGYNEQFF. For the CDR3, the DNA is TGTGCCAGCAGTTACCCGGGACTAGCGGGATACAATGAGCAGTTCTTC.

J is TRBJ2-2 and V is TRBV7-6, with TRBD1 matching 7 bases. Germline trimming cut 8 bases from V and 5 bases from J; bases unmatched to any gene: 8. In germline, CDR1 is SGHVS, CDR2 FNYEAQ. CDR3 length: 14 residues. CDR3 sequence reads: CASGWTGQTGELFF. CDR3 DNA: TGTGCCAGCGGTTGGACAGGTCAGACCGGGGAGCTGTTTTTT.

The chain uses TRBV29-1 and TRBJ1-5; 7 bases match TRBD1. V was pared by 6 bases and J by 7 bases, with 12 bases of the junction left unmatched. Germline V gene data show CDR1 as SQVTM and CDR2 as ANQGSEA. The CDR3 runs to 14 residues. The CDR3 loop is CSVGKTGDGQPQHF. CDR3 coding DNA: TGCAGCGTCGGCAAAACAGGGGACGGGCAGCCCCAGCATTTT.

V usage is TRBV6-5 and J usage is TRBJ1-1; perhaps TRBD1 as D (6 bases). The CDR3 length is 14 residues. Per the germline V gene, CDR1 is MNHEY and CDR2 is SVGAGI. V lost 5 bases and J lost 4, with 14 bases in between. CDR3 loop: CASSPSTGTTEAFF. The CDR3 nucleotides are TGTGCCAGCAGTCCATCCACAGGGACCACTGAAGCTTTCTTT.

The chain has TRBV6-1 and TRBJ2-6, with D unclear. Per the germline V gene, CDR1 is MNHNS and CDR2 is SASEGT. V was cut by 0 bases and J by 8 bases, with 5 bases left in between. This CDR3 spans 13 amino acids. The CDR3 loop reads CASSEAETNVLTF. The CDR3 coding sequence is TGTGCCAGCAGTGAAGCCGAGACCAACGTCCTGACTTTC.

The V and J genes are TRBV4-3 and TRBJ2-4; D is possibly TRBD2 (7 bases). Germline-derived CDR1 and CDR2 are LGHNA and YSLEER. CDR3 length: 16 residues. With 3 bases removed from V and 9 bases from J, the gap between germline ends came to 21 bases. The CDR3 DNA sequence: TGCGCCAGCAGCCAGACGCCGACCCGAAGGGGGGGCATTCAGTACTTC. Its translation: CASSQTPTRRGGIQYF.

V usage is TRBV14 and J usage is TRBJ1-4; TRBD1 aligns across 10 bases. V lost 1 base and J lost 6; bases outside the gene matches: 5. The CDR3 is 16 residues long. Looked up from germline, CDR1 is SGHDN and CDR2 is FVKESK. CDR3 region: CASSQAGQGVYEKLFF. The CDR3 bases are TGTGCCAGCAGCCAAGCCGGACAGGGGGTGTATGAAAAACTGTTTTTT.